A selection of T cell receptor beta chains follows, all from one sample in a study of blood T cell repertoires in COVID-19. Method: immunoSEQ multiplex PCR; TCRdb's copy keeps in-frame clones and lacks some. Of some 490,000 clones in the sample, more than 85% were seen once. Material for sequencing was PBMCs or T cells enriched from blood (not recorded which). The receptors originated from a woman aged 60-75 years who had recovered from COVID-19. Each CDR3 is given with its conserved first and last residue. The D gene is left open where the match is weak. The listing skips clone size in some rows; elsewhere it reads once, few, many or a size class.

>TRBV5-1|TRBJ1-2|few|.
TGCGCCAGCAGCCCCGTGGCCCCTAACTATGGCTACACCTTC
CASSPVAPNYGYTF
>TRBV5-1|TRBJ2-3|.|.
TGCGCCAGCGGATCCCAAGACAGCCGAGAGGATACGCAGTATTTT
CASGSQDSREDTQYF
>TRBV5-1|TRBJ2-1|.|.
TGCGCCAGCACCGCTCAACAGGGTAACGATGAGCAGTTCTTC
CASTAQQGNDEQFF
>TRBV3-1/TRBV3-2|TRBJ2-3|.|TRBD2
TGTGCCAGCACCTTGATCGAGCGGGGGGGCGGGACAGATACGCAGTATTTT
CASTLIERGGGTDTQYF
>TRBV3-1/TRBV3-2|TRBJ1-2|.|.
TGTGCCAGCAGCCAAGGAGGCTATGGCTACACCTTC
CASSQGGYGYTF
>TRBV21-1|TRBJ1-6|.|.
TGTGCCAGCAGCAAAATCGGTCAAGAAGTTTCCGATAATTCACCCCTCCACTTT
CASSKIGQEVSDNSPLHF
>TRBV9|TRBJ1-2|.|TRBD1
TGTGCCAGCAGCGGCTACAGGGGATTGGATGGCTACACCTTC
CASSGYRGLDGYTF
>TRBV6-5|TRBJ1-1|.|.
TGTGCCAGCAGCCTAGGGGCGGTCACTGAAGCTTTCTTT
CASSLGAVTEAFF
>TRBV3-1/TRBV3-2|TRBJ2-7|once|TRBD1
TGTGCCAGCAGCCAAGATCCGGGACAGGTAAACTACGAGCAGTACTTC
CASSQDPGQVNYEQYF
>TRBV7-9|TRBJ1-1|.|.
TGTGCCACAGGGGACACTGAAGCTTTCTTT
CATGDTEAFF
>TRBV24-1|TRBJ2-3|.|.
TGTGCCACCAGCACTAGCCCTAGCACAGATACGCAGTATTTT
CATSTSPSTDTQYF
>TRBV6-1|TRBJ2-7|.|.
TGTGCCAGCAGTGAAGGGCAGATCTACGAGCAGTACTTC
CASSEGQIYEQYF
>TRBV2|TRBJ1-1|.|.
TGTGCCTCCGACCCCGGGGACACTGAAGCTTTCTTT
CASDPGDTEAFF
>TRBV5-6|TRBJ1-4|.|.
TGTGCCAGCAGCTTGCGCGCAACTAATGAAAAACTGTTTTTT
CASSLRATNEKLFF
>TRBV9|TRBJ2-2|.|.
TGTGCCAGCAGCGTACCCGGGAACACCGGGGAGCTGTTTTTT
CASSVPGNTGELFF
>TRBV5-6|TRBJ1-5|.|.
TGTGCCAGCAGCTTGGACCCTCGGGGGGGTAGTCAGCCCCAGCATTTT
CASSLDPRGGSQPQHF
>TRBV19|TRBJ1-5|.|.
TGTGCCAGCAAAAACGGGGTGGGAATAGTGCCTCAGCCCCAGCATTTT
CASKNGVGIVPQPQHF
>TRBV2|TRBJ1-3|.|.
TGTGCCAGCAGTGATGGGGCAGGGCTCAAAATTATCTCTGGAAACACCATATATTTT
CASSDGAGLKIISGNTIYF
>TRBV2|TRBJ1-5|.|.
TGTGCCAGCAGTGATAACAGTCCCAATCAGCCCCAGCATTTT
CASSDNSPNQPQHF
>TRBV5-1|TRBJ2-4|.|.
TGCGCCAGCAGCTTGGTTAGCGGAAGGGTCCTAGCCAAAAACATTCAGTACTTC
CASSLVSGRVLAKNIQYF
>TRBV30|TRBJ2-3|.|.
TGTGCCTGGAGTGCTGCAGGTTCCACAGATACGCAGTATTTT
CAWSAAGSTDTQYF
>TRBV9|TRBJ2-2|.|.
TGTGCCAGCAGCGCCCGACAGGTCTCCGGGGAGCTGTTTTTT
CASSARQVSGELFF
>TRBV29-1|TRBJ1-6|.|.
TGCAGCGTTATGCAGACCTATAATTCACCCCTCCACTTT
CSVMQTYNSPLHF
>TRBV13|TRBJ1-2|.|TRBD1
TGTGCCAGCAGCCCTGGGACAGGGATAAACTATGGCTACACCTTC
CASSPGTGINYGYTF
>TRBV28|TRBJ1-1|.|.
TGTGCCAGCAGTTACGTTAAAGGGCCGGGGGGCACTGAAGCTTTCTTT
CASSYVKGPGGTEAFF
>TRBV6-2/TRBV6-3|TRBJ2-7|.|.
TGTGCCAGCAGTTCCCTACGACAGCTAATAAACTCCTACGAGCAGTACTTC
CASSSLRQLINSYEQYF
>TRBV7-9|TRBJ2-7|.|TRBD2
TGTGCCAGCAGCGTGGGAGGGGCCTACGAGCAGTACTTC
CASSVGGAYEQYF
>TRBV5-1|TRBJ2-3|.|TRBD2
TGCGCCAGCAGCTTGCCGGGGACTAGCGGGGGGGCAGATACGCAGTATTTT
CASSLPGTSGGADTQYF
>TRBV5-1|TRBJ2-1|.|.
TGCGCCAGCAGCGAACAGACCTACAATGAGCAGTTCTTC
CASSEQTYNEQFF
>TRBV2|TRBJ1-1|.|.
TGTGCCAGCAGTGATAGTTGGTACTTCCCGGACACTGAAGCTTTCTTT
CASSDSWYFPDTEAFF
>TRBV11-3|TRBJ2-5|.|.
TGTGCCAGCAGCTTATTTGGAGATTCTCAAGAGACCCAGTACTTC
CASSLFGDSQETQYF
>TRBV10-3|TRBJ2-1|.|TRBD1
TGTGCCATCAGGGGGACAGGGGAAATTTTAAGGGTCAATGAGCAGTTCTTC
CAIRGTGEILRVNEQFF
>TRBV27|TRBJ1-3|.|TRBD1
TGTGCCAGCAGCCCGACAGGGGCCCTCTCTGGAAACACCATATATTTT
CASSPTGALSGNTIYF
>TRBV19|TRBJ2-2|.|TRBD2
TGTGCCAGCAACGCGGGGGGCCTACCGAACACCGGGGAGCTGTTTTTT
CASNAGGLPNTGELFF
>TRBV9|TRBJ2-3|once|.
TGTGCCAGCAGCGTCTCGACACGCCGGGAAGATACGCAGTATTTT
CASSVSTRREDTQYF
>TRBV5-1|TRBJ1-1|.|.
TGCGCCAGCAGTCCACAGGGAATTGGCACTGAAGCTTTCTTT
CASSPQGIGTEAFF
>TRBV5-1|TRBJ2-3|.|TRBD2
TGCGCCAGCGCTCGGTGGGGGGACTACCTCACAGATACGCAGTATTTT
CASARWGDYLTDTQYF
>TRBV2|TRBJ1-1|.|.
TGTGCCAGCATGGAGGGGTATGTCACTGAAGCTTTCTTT
CASMEGYVTEAFF
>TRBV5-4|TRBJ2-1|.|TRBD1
TGTGCCAGCAGCATAGGGACAGGACGCTACAATGAGCAGTTCTTC
CASSIGTGRYNEQFF
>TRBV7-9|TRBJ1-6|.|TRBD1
TGTGCCAGCAGCCGACAGGGGGATAATTCACCCCTCCACTTT
CASSRQGDNSPLHF
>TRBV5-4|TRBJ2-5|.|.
TGTGCCAGCAGCTTGGGGGGGGGCAAAGAGACCCAGTACTTC
CASSLGGGKETQYF
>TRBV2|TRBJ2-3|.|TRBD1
TGTGCCAGCAGTGACGACAGGGGGCGAACAGATACGCAGTATTTT
CASSDDRGRTDTQYF
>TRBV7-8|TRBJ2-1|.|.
TGTGCCAGCAGCTTAGGTCAATACAATGAGCAGTTCTTC
CASSLGQYNEQFF
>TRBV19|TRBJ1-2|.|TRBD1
TGTGCCAGTATCTCGGGCCCGGGACAGGGAATCTATGGCTACACCTTC
CASISGPGQGIYGYTF
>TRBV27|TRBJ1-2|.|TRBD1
TGTGCCAGCAGTTTATCCACCGGGACAGGATCCTCCTATGGCTACACCTTC
CASSLSTGTGSSYGYTF
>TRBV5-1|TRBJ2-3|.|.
TGCGCCAGCCTTCGTTTTGGGAGCACAACAGATACGCAGTATTTT
CASLRFGSTTDTQYF
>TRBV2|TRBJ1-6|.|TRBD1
TGTGCCAGTCGCCCGGGACAGGGGATTATTTCACCCCTCCACTTT
CASRPGQGIISPLHF
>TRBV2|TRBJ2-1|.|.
TGTGCCAGCACCTCAGGGATCAGCAATGAGCAGTTCTTC
CASTSGISNEQFF
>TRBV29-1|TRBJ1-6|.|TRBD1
TGCAGCGTGGAGGAGGGGGCAGCGAGCTCACCCCTCCACTTT
CSVEEGAASSPLHF
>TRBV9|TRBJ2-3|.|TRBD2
TGTGCCAGCAGCGTAGCGGGGGGGGCAGATACGCAGTATTTT
CASSVAGGADTQYF